This is a list of T cell receptor beta chains from one sample in a study of regulatory T cells in long-lasting Graves disease. TCRdb reanalysed the multiplex PCR reads using MiXCR and keeps one entry per CDR3 protein. The table has roughly 250,000 distinct CDR3 sequences, more than 15% seen once. The same sample was also used in a study of T cells in Graves' hyperthyroidism and ophthalmopathy.

The specimen was peripheral blood mononuclear cells (PBMCs), collected at new diagnosis, from a patient treated with antithyroid drugs. All receptors come from a woman in her thirties with Graves disease. The CDR3 runs from the conserved cysteine through the conserved F or W. The D gene is left open where the match is weak. Size is omitted from some rows. Given values are once, few, many or a class for expanded clones.

>NA|TRBV28|TRBJ2-2|NA
CASGGQRFGELFF
TGTGCCAGCGGTGGGCAGAGGTTTGGGGAGCTGTTTTTT
>NA|TRBV20-1|TRBJ1-6|few
CSALGPSNSPLHF
TGCAGTGCCCTGGGACCGAGTAATTCACCCCTCCACTTT
>NA|TRBV5-5|TRBJ2-2|many
CASSTRRSGYGELFF
TGTGCCAGCAGCACTCGACGATCAGGGTACGGGGAGCTGTTTTTT
>TRBD1|TRBV7-2|TRBJ2-5|NA
CASSLVLTGEETQYF
TGTGCCAGCAGCTTAGTTTTAACAGGGGAAGAGACCCAGTACTTC
>NA|TRBV5-1|TRBJ1-6|many
CASSLGGHSNSPLHF
TGCGCCAGCAGCTTGGGGGGACACTCTAATTCACCCCTCCACTTT
>NA|TRBV15|TRBJ2-5|many
CATSRGYSRGQETQYF
TGTGCCACCAGCAGAGGGTATTCTCGGGGTCAGGAGACCCAGTACTTC
>NA|TRBV20-1|TRBJ1-5|many
CSARYTRGQPQHF
TGCAGTGCTAGATATACACGGGGTCAGCCCCAGCATTTT
>NA|TRBV12-3/TRBV12-4|TRBJ2-4|few
CASSRALVKNIQCF
TGTGCCAGCAGTAGGGCCCTCGTCAAAAACATTCAGTGCTTC
>TRBD2|TRBV5-1|TRBJ2-5|many
CASSNGLAGGQETQYF
TGCGCCAGCAGCAATGGACTAGCGGGGGGACAGGAGACCCAGTACTTC
>NA|TRBV6-2/TRBV6-3|TRBJ1-1|many
CASSDLGMNTEAFF
TGTGCCAGCAGTGATCTTGGAATGAACACTGAAGCTTTCTTT
>TRBD1|TRBV5-1|TRBJ2-7|many
CASSKTTGGPSYEQYF
TGCGCCAGCAGCAAGACGACAGGGGGCCCCTCCTACGAGCAGTACTTC
>NA|TRBV7-9|TRBJ1-1|NA
CASSPPDRETFF
TGTGCCAGCAGCCCACCTGACCGCGAGACTTTCTTT
>TRBD1|TRBV20-1|TRBJ1-2|many
CSAREGRYRGIAGYTF
TGCAGTGCTAGAGAGGGGAGGTACAGGGGTATAGCCGGCTACACCTTC
>NA|TRBV19|TRBJ1-3|few
CASSITGTAVSGNTIYF
TGTGCCAGTAGTATAACCGGGACGGCAGTCTCTGGAAACACCATATATTTT
>NA|TRBV4-2|TRBJ2-2|few
CASSQLGKTNTNRELFF
TGTGCCAGCAGCCAATTGGGCAAAACAAATACTAATCGAGAGCTGTTTTTT
>NA|TRBV15|TRBJ1-5|many
CATSDRGNQPQHF
TGTGCCACCAGCGACCGGGGAAATCAGCCCCAGCATTTT
>TRBD2|TRBV12-3/TRBV12-4|TRBJ2-3|many
CASSRTSGTDTQYF
TGTGCCAGCAGCAGGACTAGCGGCACAGATACGCAGTATTTT
>NA|TRBV11-2|TRBJ2-5|NA
CASSLGSIYNDQYF
TGTGCCAGCAGCTTAGGTAGCATCTACAATGACCAGTACTTC
>NA|TRBV12-3/TRBV12-4|TRBJ2-3|many
CASSLVWVSTDTQYF
TGTGCCAGCAGTTTGGTATGGGTGAGCACAGATACGCAGTATTTT
>NA|TRBV27|TRBJ2-2|NA
CASSSRWSPGTGELFF
TGTGCCAGCAGTTCCAGGTGGTCCCCGGGGACCGGGGAGCTGTTTTTT
>TRBD2|TRBV5-1|TRBJ2-2|many
CASSLGLAGSANTGELFF
TGTGCCAGCAGCTTGGGGCTAGCGGGGAGCGCGAACACCGGGGAGCTGTTTTTT
>NA|TRBV3-1|TRBJ1-1|NA
CASSQGQATTEAFF
TGTGCCAGCAGCCAAGGGCAGGCGACCACTGAAGCTTTCTTT
>NA|TRBV5-1|TRBJ2-1|many
CASSLGAARDEQFF
TGCGCCAGCAGCTTGGGCGCCGCGCGAGATGAGCAGTTCTTC
>TRBD1|TRBV19|TRBJ1-3|few
CASSDRVNTIYF
TGTGCCAGCAGCGACAGGGTGAACACCATATATTTT
>TRBD1|TRBV5-1|TRBJ2-1|many
CASSLFGDRPNEQFF
TGCGCCAGCAGCTTGTTTGGGGACAGGCCCAATGAGCAGTTCTTC
>NA|TRBV6-1|TRBJ2-1|many
CATLATATSYNEQFF
TGTGCCACCCTGGCGACAGCGACCTCCTACAATGAGCAGTTCTTC
>NA|TRBV6-1|TRBJ2-1|NA
CASSDSVGSYNEQFF
TGTGCCAGCAGTGACTCGGTAGGGTCTTACAATGAGCAGTTCTTC
>NA|TRBV7-9|TRBJ2-7|many
CASSLQGYEQYF
TGTGCCAGCAGCTTACAGGGGTACGAGCAGTACTTC
>NA|TRBV5-1|TRBJ1-1|few
CASSQMGGVPEAFF
TGCGCCAGCAGCCAGATGGGAGGGGTCCCCGAAGCTTTCTTT
>NA|TRBV11-2|TRBJ2-7|NA
CASSPQRSGEQYF
TGTGCCAGCAGCCCACAGAGGTCGGGCGAGCAGTACTTC
>TRBD1|TRBV5-1|TRBJ2-5|many
CASSSTGTGGSETQYF
TGCGCCAGCAGCTCGACCGGGACAGGGGGATCAGAGACCCAGTACTTC
>TRBD2|TRBV6-2/TRBV6-3|TRBJ2-1|many
CASSYASGGYNEQFF
TGTGCCAGCAGTTACGCCAGCGGGGGGTACAATGAGCAGTTCTTC
>TRBD1|TRBV11-1|TRBJ1-1|many
CASSLFPGQGTEAFF
TGTGCCAGCAGCCTCTTTCCCGGACAGGGCACTGAAGCTTTCTTT